The rows below give T cell receptor beta chains drawn from one sample of a study of blood T cell repertoires in COVID-19. Measured with immunoSEQ multiplex PCR; TCRdb has only the in-frame clones, and not every one. The table shows approximately 92,000 clones, with 70% to 90% occurring only once. Material: peripheral blood. These receptors came from a woman aged 55-69 years in a cohort sampled during active or convalescent COVID-19. The CDR3 runs from the conserved cysteine through the conserved F or W. A D gene is named only where the DNA matches it firmly. Clone size is not always given. Where it is, it says once, few, many or a class for expanded clones.

>TRBV5-4|TRBJ2-7|TRBD1|few
TGTGCCAGCAGCACAACAGGGGGGTGGGCCTACGAGCAGTACTTC
CASSTTGGWAYEQYF
>TRBV28|TRBJ1-2|NA|NA
TGTGCCAGCAGACTACAGGGCGCCTATGGCTACACCTTC
CASRLQGAYGYTF
>TRBV12-1|TRBJ1-1|NA|NA
TGTGCCAGCAGCCTGAGGACAGGGAATACTTTCTTT
CASSLRTGNTFF
>TRBV6-5|TRBJ2-7|NA|NA
TGTGCCAGCAGGATACCGGGGAATTCCTACGAGCAGTACTTC
CASRIPGNSYEQYF
>TRBV4-1|TRBJ2-1|TRBD1|medium-sized
TGCGCCAGCAGCCAAGGGAGACAGGGTTACAATGAGCAGTTCTTC
CASSQGRQGYNEQFF
>TRBV19|TRBJ2-7|TRBD2|NA
TGTGCCAGTACCCCCACTAGCGGGAGCTACGAGCAGTACTTC
CASTPTSGSYEQYF
>TRBV28|TRBJ2-1|TRBD2|NA
TGTGCCAGCAGCCTTACCATGGGGACTAGCGGGAGGGGTGAGCAGTTCTTC
CASSLTMGTSGRGEQFF
>TRBV9|TRBJ2-1|TRBD2|NA
TGTGCCAGCAGCGTAGGAACGGGAGGGGGAGATGAGCAGTTCTTC
CASSVGTGGGDEQFF
>TRBV5-1|TRBJ2-1|TRBD2|few
TGCGCCAGCAGCTTGGTTAGCGGGAGGGTGGATGAGCAGTTCTTC
CASSLVSGRVDEQFF
>TRBV5-1|TRBJ2-5|TRBD2|NA
TGCGCCAGCAGCTGGGGACTAGCGGGTCAAGAGACCCAGTACTTC
CASSWGLAGQETQYF